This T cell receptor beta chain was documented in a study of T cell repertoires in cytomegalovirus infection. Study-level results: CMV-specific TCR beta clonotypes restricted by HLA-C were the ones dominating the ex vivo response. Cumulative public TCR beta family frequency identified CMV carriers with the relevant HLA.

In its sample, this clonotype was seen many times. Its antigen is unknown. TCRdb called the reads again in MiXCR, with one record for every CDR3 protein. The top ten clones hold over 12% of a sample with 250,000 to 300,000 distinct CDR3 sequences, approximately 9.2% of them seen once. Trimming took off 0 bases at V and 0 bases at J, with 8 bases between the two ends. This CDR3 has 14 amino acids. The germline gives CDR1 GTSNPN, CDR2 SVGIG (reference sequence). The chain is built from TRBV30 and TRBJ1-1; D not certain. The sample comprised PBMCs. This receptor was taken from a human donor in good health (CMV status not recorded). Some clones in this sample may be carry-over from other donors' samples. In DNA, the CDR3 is TGTGCCTGGAGTGTACCTGAGCTGAACACTGAAGCTTTCTTT. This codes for CAWSVPELNTEAFF.